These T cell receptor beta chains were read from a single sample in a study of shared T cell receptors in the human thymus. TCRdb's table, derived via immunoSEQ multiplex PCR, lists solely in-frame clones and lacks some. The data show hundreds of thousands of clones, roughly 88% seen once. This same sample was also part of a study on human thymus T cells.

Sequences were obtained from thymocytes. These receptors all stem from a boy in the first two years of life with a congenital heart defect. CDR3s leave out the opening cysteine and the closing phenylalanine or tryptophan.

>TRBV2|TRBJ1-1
ASSAGHLNTEAF
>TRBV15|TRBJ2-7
ATSLVPAGTEHEQY
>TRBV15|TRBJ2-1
ATSRVSCRSKFGFYNEQF
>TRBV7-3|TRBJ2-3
ASSSHSLREKKDTQY
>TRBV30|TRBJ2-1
AWSHFSFSGRYNEQF
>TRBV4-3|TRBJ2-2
ASSQDHGSGQGELF
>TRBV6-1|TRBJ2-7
ASSEGSIAPEQY
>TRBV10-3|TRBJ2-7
AISDPGYMCEQY
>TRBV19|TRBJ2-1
ASSKATGQGEQF
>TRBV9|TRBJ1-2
ASSPAGGAGMDGYT
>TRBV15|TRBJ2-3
ATSKSGGGTQY